The 30 T cell receptor beta chains in this list originate from one sample, sequenced in a study of cytomegalovirus exposure and HLA in healthy donors. The PCR ran on 60 Vbeta and 13 Jbeta primers. Data came from immunoSEQ multiplex PCR; TCRdb stores just in-frame clones and leaves some out. The data hold 200,000 to 250,000 clones, with 77% observed a single time. Sequencing was carried out using PBMCs. All receptors come from a woman aged 60-75 years in good health and CMV-seropositive.

This chain uses TRBV6-1 with TRBJ1-4; D is possibly TRBD1 (5 bases). Trimming took off 2 bases at V and 6 bases at J, with 10 bases between the two ends. The CDR3 length is 14 residues. Germline CDR1 MNHNS, CDR2 SASEGT. CDR3 bases: TGTGCCAGCAGTGAACGGGGCGGGGATGAAAAACTGTTTTTT. Encoded protein: CASSERGGDEKLFF.

CDR3 sequence: CASSASLAGALEQYF. CDR3 coding DNA: TGTGCCAGCAGCGCGAGCCTAGCGGGAGCCTTGGAGCAGTACTTC. The chain couples TRBV7-6 to TRBJ2-7; 10 bases are a match to TRBD2. The CDR3 runs 15 residues. V trimming: 5 bases; J trimming: 7 bases; junction bases outside the gene matches: 11. The V gene's germline CDR1 is SGHVS and CDR2 FNYEAQ.

The V call is TRBV7-6, the J call TRBJ1-1; 8 nucleotides agree with TRBD1. The germline gives CDR1 SGHVS, CDR2 FNYEAQ. The ends lost 6 bases at V and 4 bases at J; junction bases unmatched: 4. The CDR3 has 13 residues. The CDR3 DNA reads TGTGCCAGCAGTACAGGGGGAGGCACTGAAGCTTTCTTT. It encodes CASSTGGGTEAFF.

DNA for the CDR3: TGTGCCAGCAGCGACAGGGGCCTGAGCACAGATACGCAGTATTTT. This encodes CASSDRGLSTDTQYF. The chain links TRBV7-3 to TRBJ2-3; 8 nucleotides align to TRBD1. The CDR3 length is 15 residues. The ends lost 5 bases at V and 0 bases at J; junction bases unmatched: 4. CDR1 and CDR2 from the germline V gene are SGHTA and FQGTGA.

CDR3 DNA sequence: TGTGCCAGCAGCTGGGCCAGGACAAACTATGGCTACACCTTC. Translating it yields CASSWARTNYGYTF. The chain is built from TRBV7-9 and TRBJ1-2, with a weak D call TRBD1 (5 bases). The CDR3 runs 14 residues. V shed 4 bases and J shed 2 bases, with 11 bases lying between them. The germline V gene has CDR1 SEHNR and CDR2 FQNEAQ (reference sequence). The whole variable domain, filled in from reference TRBV7-9 and TRBJ1-2, reads DTGVSQNPRHKITKRGQNVTFRCDPISEHNRLYWYRQTLGQGPEFLTYFQNEAQLEKSRLLSDRFSAERPKGSFSTLEIQRTEQGDSAMYLCASSWARTNYGYTFGSGTRLTVV.

The V and J genes are TRBV30 and TRBJ2-1, with TRBD2 identical over 7 bases. There are 12 residues in the CDR3. The germline V gene has CDR1 GTSNPN and CDR2 SVGIG (reference sequence). V shed 4 bases and J 5 bases; nucleotides not matched to a gene: 2. The CDR3 DNA follows: TGTGCCTGGACTAGCGGACACAATGAGCAGTTCTTC. Its protein is CAWTSGHNEQFF.

The gene calls are TRBV7-6 and TRBJ1-5, with 7 bases aligning to TRBD1. V lost 5 bases, J lost 3 bases, and 7 bases stayed unmatched. The CDR3 is made up of 15 amino acids. CDR1 is SGHVS, CDR2 FNYEAQ, per germline. In nucleotides, the CDR3 is TGTGCCAGCAGCCCCGGGACAGCCTACAATCAGCCCCAGCATTTT. It is translated as CASSPGTAYNQPQHF.

The chain links TRBV5-1 to TRBJ1-1; 7 bases match TRBD1. Germline loops: CDR1 SGHRS, CDR2 YFSETQ. The CDR3 covers 14 residues. V trimming: 4 bases; J trimming: 2 bases; junction bases outside the gene matches: 5. The CDR3 coding sequence is TGCGCCAGCAGCCAGACAGGGAGTAACACTGAAGCTTTCTTT. Translating gives CASSQTGSNTEAFF.

The chain links TRBV29-1 to TRBJ2-1, with 9 bases identical to TRBD2. Germline-derived CDR1 and CDR2 are SQVTM and ANQGSEA. The CDR3 sequence is 17 residues long. V shed 5 bases, J shed 7 bases, and the junction held 18 bases outside the gene matches. CDR3 region: CSVKGVAGERRGNEQFF. In DNA form, the CDR3 reads TGCAGCGTTAAGGGGGTAGCGGGAGAAAGAAGAGGGAATGAGCAGTTCTTC.

The genes are TRBV5-1 and TRBJ1-1; TRBD1 matches at 10 bases. V trimming: 3 bases; J trimming: 4 bases; junction bases outside the gene matches: 3. This CDR3 spans 14 amino acids. Germline loops: CDR1 SGHRS, CDR2 YFSETQ. The CDR3 sequence is CASSWGQGSTEAFF. The CDR3 DNA follows: TGCGCCAGCAGCTGGGGACAGGGGAGCACTGAAGCTTTCTTT.

Written as DNA, the CDR3 is TGTGCCAGCAGCCGATACGGGAACTCTGGGGCCAACGTCCTGACTTTC. Translation: CASSRYGNSGANVLTF. This sequence joins TRBV5-6 and TRBJ2-6, with D perhaps TRBD2 (5 bases). Trimming shortened V by 4 bases and J by 0 bases, and 11 bases separated the two germline ends. Germline values: CDR1 SGHDT, CDR2 YYEEEE. This CDR3 is built from 16 residues.

The rearrangement uses TRBV7-2 and TRBJ2-5; TRBD1 is a possible D gene (5 bases). CDR1 is SGHTA, CDR2 FQGNSA, per germline. This CDR3 region has 14 residues. Deletions cut 5 bases from V and 3 bases from J, with 13 bases between. CDR3 sequence: CASSPPGREETQYF. The DNA of the CDR3 is TGTGCCAGCAGCCCCCCCGGCAGGGAAGAGACCCAGTACTTC.

V and J are TRBV2 and TRBJ2-6; D possibly corresponds to TRBD1 (6 bases). The V gene lost 4 bases and the J gene lost 0 bases, with 16 bases spanning the gap. This CDR3 is 18 amino acids long. Per germline, CDR1 SNHLY and CDR2 FYNNEI. CDR3 DNA sequence: TGTGCCAGCAGTGGGGTTCAGGGGCCCCTCTCTGGGGCCAACGTCCTGACTTTC. It specifies CASSGVQGPLSGANVLTF.

In DNA form, the CDR3 reads TGCGCCAGCAGCCCACAGACTAGCGGGAGGGCCGGGGAGCAGTACTTC. This codes for CASSPQTSGRAGEQYF. The rearrangement uses TRBV5-1 and TRBJ2-7, with 14 bases identical to TRBD2. Germline V gene lookup returns CDR1 SGHRS and CDR2 YFSETQ. This CDR3 region has 16 residues. V was clipped by 4 bases and J by 7 bases; unmatched bases: 10.

V and J are TRBV11-2 and TRBJ2-5, with D unresolved. This CDR3 spans 13 amino acids. Germline-derived CDR1 and CDR2 are SGHAT and FQNNGV. V lost 1 base to trimming and J lost 5 bases, with 8 bases between them. CDR3 DNA sequence: TGTGCCAGCAGCTTAGCTCTTCGTGAGACCCAGTACTTC. It is translated as CASSLALRETQYF.

This clone was seen a single time. This chain links TRBV6-4 with TRBJ2-7, with 10 bases matching TRBD2. Germline V gives CDR1 MRHNA, CDR2 SNTAGT. J was trimmed by 4 bases and V by 6 bases; bases with no gene match: 9. The CDR3 runs to 15 residues. The CDR3 DNA follows: TGTGCCAGCAGAGGGCAGCGGGGGGGGATATACGAGCAGTACTTC. Protein: CASRGQRGGIYEQYF.

V gene TRBV6-6 combines with J gene TRBJ1-4; 7 nucleotides line up with TRBD1. CDR3 length: 16 amino acids. Germline V gene data show CDR1 as MNHNY and CDR2 as SVGAGI (reference sequence). After removal of 5 bases from V and 0 bases from J, the junction contained 6 bases not matched to a gene. The CDR3, as DNA: TGTGCCAGCAGTATTCTCAGGGGGTCAACTAATGAAAAACTGTTTTTT. This translates into CASSILRGSTNEKLFF.

V and J are TRBV30 and TRBJ1-1, with D tentatively TRBD1 (5 bases). The CDR3 spans 12 residues. V lost 4 bases and J 5 bases, leaving 11 bases between the germline ends. Looked up from germline, CDR1 is GTSNPN and CDR2 is SVGIG (reference sequence). In DNA form, the CDR3 reads TGTGCCTGGATCCCAGGGTTTACTGAAGCTTTCTTT. It specifies CAWIPGFTEAFF.

This clone was counted only a few times. The chain uses TRBV5-6 and TRBJ2-2; D might be TRBD1 (6 bases). Per germline, CDR1 SGHDT and CDR2 YYEEEE. V lost 4 bases to trimming and J lost 1 base, with 14 bases between them. The CDR3 contains 16 residues. The CDR3 DNA is TGTGCCAGCAGCGGTATCGGCAGGGGGAACACCGGGGAGCTGTTTTTT. Protein sequence: CASSGIGRGNTGELFF.

The rearrangement links TRBV6-6 to TRBJ1-1; TRBD1 matches at 8 bases. V lost 5 bases, J lost 1 base, and 6 bases stayed unmatched. The CDR3 is 15 residues long. CDR1 MNHNY and CDR2 SVGAGI come from the germline V gene (reference sequence). The CDR3 DNA follows: TGTGCCAGCAGTCCGGGGACAGGTGGGAACACTGAAGCTTTCTTT. It yields the protein CASSPGTGGNTEAFF.

A single count supports this clone. The gene calls are TRBV6-4 and TRBJ2-5, with 9 bases aligning to TRBD2. Germline V CDR1 and CDR2: MRHNA, SNTAGT. The CDR3 covers 16 residues. The ends lost 8 bases at V and 1 base at J; junction bases unmatched: 11. The CDR3 spells CASAPFLAGLQETQYF. In DNA, the CDR3 is TGTGCCAGCGCTCCTTTCCTAGCGGGACTCCAAGAGACCCAGTACTTC.

Worth noting for this clone: No conserved phenylalanine or tryptophan ends this CDR3, so it is likely a read error. V is TRBV30 and J is TRBJ1-2, with 10 nucleotides matching TRBD1. Germline values: CDR1 GTSNPN, CDR2 SVGIG (reference sequence). V trimming: 3 bases; J trimming: 2 bases; junction bases outside the gene matches: 3. CDR3 length: 14 amino acids. The CDR3 nucleotides read TGTGCCTGGAGACTGGGACAGGGGAACTATGGCTACACCCTC. This sequence encodes CAWRLGQGNYGYTL.

The chain uses TRBV9 and TRBJ2-3; 10 bases are a match to TRBD2. V dropped 0 bases and J dropped 3; count of bases not matched to a gene: 4. The germline CDR1 and CDR2 sequences are SGDLS and YYNGEE. This CDR3 has 16 residues. CDR3 residues: CASSVAPTSGTDTQYF. The CDR3 region has the DNA TGTGCCAGCAGCGTAGCTCCGACTAGCGGGACAGATACGCAGTATTTT.

This CDR3 is CASSLGQGIRNGYTF. DNA for the CDR3: TGCGCCAGCAGCCTAGGACAGGGCATACGTAATGGCTACACCTTC. V gene TRBV5-1 combines with J gene TRBJ1-2; TRBD1 matches 8 bases. The CDR3 consists of 15 residues. J gave up 6 bases and V 4 bases, and 11 bases lay outside the gene matches. Germline assignment: CDR1 SGHRS and CDR2 YFSETQ.

This clone was seen a few times. The chain has TRBV5-1 and TRBJ1-2; 10 nucleotides line up with TRBD1. V gave up 0 bases and J gave up 7 bases; unmatched junction bases: 6. The CDR3 extends over 15 amino acids. From germline, CDR1 is SGHRS and CDR2 YFSETQ. The CDR3 coding sequence is TGCGCCAGCAGCTTGGCGACAGGGGGCTACACTGGCTACACCTTC. Its protein is CASSLATGGYTGYTF.

CDR3 DNA: TGCGCCAGCAGCTTGTCAGAGGCCTATGGCTACACCTTC. The encoded protein is CASSLSEAYGYTF. This rearrangement joins TRBV5-1 to TRBJ1-2; no definite D call. The CDR3 is 13 residues long. Germline loops: CDR1 SGHRS, CDR2 YFSETQ. The V gene lost 1 base and the J gene lost 4 bases, with 8 bases spanning the gap.

The chain has TRBV5-1 and TRBJ1-1; no definite D call. Between the trimmed V and J ends, which lost 0 bases and 4 bases, there was a span of 10 bases. Germline V gene data show CDR1 as SGHRS and CDR2 as YFSETQ. The CDR3 is made up of 14 amino acids. This CDR3 is CASSLERESTEAFF. Written as DNA, the CDR3 is TGCGCCAGCAGCTTGGAAAGGGAGAGCACTGAAGCTTTCTTT.

V is TRBV6-1 and J is TRBJ1-1, with D possibly matching TRBD1 (5 bases). Trimming removed 1 base from V and 3 bases from J, with 12 bases in between. CDR3 length: 15 amino acids. The germline V gene has CDR1 MNHNS and CDR2 SASEGT. The CDR3 DNA follows: TGTGCCAGCAGTGAAGGTTTGCAGGGTCACACTGAAGCTTTCTTT. Translated, it gives CASSEGLQGHTEAFF.

The rearrangement joins TRBV30 to TRBJ2-3; TRBD2 matches at 9 bases. The ends lost 2 bases at V and 0 bases at J; junction bases unmatched: 3. The CDR3 extends over 15 amino acids. Per the germline V gene, CDR1 is GTSNPN and CDR2 is SVGIG (reference sequence). The CDR3 coding sequence is TGTGCCTGGAGTCGCGGGGGGGCCAGCACAGATACGCAGTATTTT. This encodes CAWSRGGASTDTQYF.

This clone has just one count. The V call is TRBV6-5, the J call TRBJ1-6, with D unresolved. Trimming removed 7 bases from V and 8 bases from J, with 12 bases in between. The CDR3 consists of 13 residues. CDR1 and CDR2 from the germline V gene are MNHEY and SVGAGI. This CDR3 is CASTKIPDSPLHF. As DNA, the CDR3 is TGTGCCAGCACTAAAATCCCTGATTCACCCCTCCACTTT.